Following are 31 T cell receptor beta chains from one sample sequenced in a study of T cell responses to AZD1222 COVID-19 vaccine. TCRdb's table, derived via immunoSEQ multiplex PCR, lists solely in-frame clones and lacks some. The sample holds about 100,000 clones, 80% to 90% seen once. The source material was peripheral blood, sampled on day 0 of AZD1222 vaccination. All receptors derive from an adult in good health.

The DNA for the CDR3 is TGTGCCAGCAGTGAAGCGGCCAGGGCTCGAGAGCAGTACTTC. Translation gives CASSEAARAREQYF. V and J are TRBV6-1 and TRBJ2-7; maybe TRBD1 (5 bases). The V gene lost 0 bases and the J gene lost 7 bases, with 13 bases spanning the gap. CDR1 MNHNS and CDR2 SASEGT come from the germline V gene. This CDR3 has 14 residues.

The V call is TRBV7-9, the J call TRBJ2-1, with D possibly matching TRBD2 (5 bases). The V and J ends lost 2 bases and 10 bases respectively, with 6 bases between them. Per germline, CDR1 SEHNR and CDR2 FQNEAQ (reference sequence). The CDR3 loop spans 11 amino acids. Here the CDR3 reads CASSLRGEQFF. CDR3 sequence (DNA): TGTGCCAGCAGCTTACGAGGGGAGCAGTTCTTC.

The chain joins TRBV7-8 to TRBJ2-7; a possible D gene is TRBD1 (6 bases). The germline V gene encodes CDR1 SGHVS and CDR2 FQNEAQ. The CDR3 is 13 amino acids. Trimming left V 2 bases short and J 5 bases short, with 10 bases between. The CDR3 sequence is CASSLRDTHEQYF. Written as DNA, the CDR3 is TGTGCCAGCAGCTTACGGGACACCCACGAGCAGTACTTC.

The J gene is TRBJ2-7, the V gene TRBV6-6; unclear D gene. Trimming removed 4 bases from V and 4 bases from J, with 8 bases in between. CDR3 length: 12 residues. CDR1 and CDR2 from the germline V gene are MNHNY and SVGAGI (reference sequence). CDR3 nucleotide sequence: TGTGCCAGCAGTTCCAACCCATACGAGCAGTACTTC. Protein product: CASSSNPYEQYF.

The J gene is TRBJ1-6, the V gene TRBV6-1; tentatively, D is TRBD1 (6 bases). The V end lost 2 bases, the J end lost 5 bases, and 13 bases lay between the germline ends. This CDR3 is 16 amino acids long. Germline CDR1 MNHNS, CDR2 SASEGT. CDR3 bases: TGTGCCAGCAGTGAAATGCAGGGGCGGAATAATTCACCCCTCCACTTT. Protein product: CASSEMQGRNNSPLHF.

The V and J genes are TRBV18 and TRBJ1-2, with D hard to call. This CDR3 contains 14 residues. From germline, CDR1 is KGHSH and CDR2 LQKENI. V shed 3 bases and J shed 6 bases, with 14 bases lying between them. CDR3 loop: CASSPFGGRDGYTF. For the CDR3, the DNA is TGTGCCAGCTCACCTTTTGGAGGGCGGGATGGCTACACCTTC.

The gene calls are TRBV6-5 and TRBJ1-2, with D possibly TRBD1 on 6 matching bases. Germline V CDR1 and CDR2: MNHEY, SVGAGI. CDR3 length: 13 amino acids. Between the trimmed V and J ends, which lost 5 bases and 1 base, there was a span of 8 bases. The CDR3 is CASSPGHNYGYTF. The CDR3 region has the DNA TGTGCCAGCAGTCCGGGACATAACTATGGCTACACCTTC.

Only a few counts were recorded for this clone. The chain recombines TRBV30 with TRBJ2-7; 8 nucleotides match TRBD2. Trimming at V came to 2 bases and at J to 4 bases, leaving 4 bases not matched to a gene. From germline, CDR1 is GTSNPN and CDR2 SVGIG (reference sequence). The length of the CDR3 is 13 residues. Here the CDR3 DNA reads TGTGCCTGGAGTAGCGGGAGATTATACGAGCAGTACTTC. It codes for CAWSSGRLYEQYF.

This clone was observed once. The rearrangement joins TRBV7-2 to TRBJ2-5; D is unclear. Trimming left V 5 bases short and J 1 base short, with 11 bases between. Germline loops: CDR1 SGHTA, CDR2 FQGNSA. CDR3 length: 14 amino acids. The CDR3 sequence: CASSPLISQETQYF. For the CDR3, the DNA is TGTGCCAGCAGCCCGCTGATATCCCAAGAGACCCAGTACTTC.

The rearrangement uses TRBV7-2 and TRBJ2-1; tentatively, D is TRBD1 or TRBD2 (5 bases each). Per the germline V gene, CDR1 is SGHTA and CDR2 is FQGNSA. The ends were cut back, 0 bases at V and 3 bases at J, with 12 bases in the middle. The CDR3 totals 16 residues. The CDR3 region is CASSLAGTRVYNEQFF. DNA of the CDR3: TGTGCCAGCAGCTTAGCCGGGACCCGAGTCTACAATGAGCAGTTCTTC.

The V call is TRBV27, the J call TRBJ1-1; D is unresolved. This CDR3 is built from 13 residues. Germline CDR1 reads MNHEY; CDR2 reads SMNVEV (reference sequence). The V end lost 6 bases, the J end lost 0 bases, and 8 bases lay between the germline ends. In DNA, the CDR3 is TGTGCCAGCAGGATGGATATGAACACTGAAGCTTTCTTT. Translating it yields CASRMDMNTEAFF.

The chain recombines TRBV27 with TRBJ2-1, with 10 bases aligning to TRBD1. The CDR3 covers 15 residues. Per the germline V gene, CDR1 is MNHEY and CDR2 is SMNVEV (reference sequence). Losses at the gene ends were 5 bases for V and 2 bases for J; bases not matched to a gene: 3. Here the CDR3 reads CASSHGQGAYNEQFF. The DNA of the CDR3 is TGTGCCAGCAGTCACGGACAGGGGGCCTACAATGAGCAGTTCTTC.

The CDR3: CASSLGWDGNQPQHF. The CDR3 nucleotides read TGTGCCAGCAGCTTGGGTTGGGACGGCAATCAGCCCCAGCATTTT. V usage is TRBV5-6 and J usage is TRBJ1-5; TRBD1 might be the D (5 bases). The CDR3 totals 15 residues. V lost 0 bases, J lost 2 bases, and 9 bases lay in between. Germline assignment: CDR1 SGHDT and CDR2 YYEEEE.

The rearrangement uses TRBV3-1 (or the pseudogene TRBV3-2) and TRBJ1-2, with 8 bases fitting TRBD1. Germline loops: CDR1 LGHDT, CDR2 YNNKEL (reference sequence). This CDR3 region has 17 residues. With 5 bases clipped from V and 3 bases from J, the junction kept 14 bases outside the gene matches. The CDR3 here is CASSSTISGGAHYGYTF. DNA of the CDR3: TGTGCCAGCAGCTCTACAATTTCAGGGGGCGCGCACTATGGCTACACCTTC.

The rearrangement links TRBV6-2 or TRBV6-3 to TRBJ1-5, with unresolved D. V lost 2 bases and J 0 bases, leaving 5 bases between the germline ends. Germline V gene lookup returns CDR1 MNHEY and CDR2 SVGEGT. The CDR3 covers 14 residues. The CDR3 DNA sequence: TGTGCCAGCAGTTACGTTTTTAGCAATCAGCCCCAGCATTTT. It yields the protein CASSYVFSNQPQHF.

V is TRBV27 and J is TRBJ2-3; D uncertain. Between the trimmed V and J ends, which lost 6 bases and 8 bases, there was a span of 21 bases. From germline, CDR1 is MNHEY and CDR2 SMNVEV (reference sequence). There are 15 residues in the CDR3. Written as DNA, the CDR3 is TGTGCCAGCAGCTCATTATCCCCCGGTTCGGGTACGCAGTATTTT. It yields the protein CASSSLSPGSGTQYF.

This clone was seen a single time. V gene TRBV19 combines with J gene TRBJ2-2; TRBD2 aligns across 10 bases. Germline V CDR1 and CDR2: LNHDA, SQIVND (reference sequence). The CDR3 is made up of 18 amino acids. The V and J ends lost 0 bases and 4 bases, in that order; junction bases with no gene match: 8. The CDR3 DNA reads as TGTGCCAGTAGTATAGAGGGGCCTAGCGGGAGTGTCACCGGGGAGCTGTTTTTT. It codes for CASSIEGPSGSVTGELFF. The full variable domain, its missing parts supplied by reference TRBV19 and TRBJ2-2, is DGGITQSPKYLFRKEGQNVTLSCEQNLNHDAMYWYRQDPGQGLRLIYYSQIVNDFQKGDIAEGYSVSREKKESFPLTVTSAQKNPTAFYLCASSIEGPSGSVTGELFFGEGSRLTVL.

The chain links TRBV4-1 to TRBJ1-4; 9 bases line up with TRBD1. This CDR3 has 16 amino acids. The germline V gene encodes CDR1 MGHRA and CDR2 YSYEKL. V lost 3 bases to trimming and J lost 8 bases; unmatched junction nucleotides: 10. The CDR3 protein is CASSQDWGQGEEKLFF. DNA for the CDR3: TGCGCCAGCAGCCAGGACTGGGGACAGGGTGAGGAAAAACTGTTTTTT.

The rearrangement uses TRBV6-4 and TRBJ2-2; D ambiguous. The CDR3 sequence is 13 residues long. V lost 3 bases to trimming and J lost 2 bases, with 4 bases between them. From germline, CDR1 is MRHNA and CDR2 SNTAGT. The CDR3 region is CASSELNTGELFF. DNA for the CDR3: TGTGCCAGCAGTGAACTAAACACCGGGGAGCTGTTTTTT.

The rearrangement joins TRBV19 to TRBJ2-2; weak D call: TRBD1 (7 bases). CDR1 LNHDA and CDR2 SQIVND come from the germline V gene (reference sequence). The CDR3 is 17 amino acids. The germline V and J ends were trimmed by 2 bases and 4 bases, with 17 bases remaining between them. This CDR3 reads CASSILRQGLGTGELFF. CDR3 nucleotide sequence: TGTGCCAGTAGTATACTCCGACAGGGACTGGGCACCGGGGAGCTGTTTTTT.

DNA of the CDR3: TGTGCCAGCGGGAAGACCGGGACAGGGGCGTTTGGCTACACCTTC. Translating it yields CASGKTGTGAFGYTF. The chain couples TRBV2 to TRBJ1-2; 10 nucleotides line up with TRBD1. J gave up 7 bases and V 8 bases, and 13 bases lay outside the gene matches. The CDR3 is made up of 15 amino acids. The germline V gene has CDR1 SNHLY and CDR2 FYNNEI.

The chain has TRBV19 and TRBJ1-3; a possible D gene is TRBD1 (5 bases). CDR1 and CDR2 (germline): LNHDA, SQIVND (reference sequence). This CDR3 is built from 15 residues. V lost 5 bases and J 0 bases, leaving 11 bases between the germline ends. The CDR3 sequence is CASSASGSSGNTIYF. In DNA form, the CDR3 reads TGTGCCAGTAGTGCCTCAGGGAGCTCTGGAAACACCATATATTTT.

CDR3 nucleotide sequence: TGTGCCAGTAGTAAGGGACTAGCGGGAGCCCTCTCCTACAATGAGCAGTTCTTC. Amino acids: CASSKGLAGALSYNEQFF. The chain links TRBV19 to TRBJ2-1; 14 bases match TRBD2. The CDR3 spans 18 residues. V lost 4 bases and J lost 0; bases outside the gene matches: 5. Germline loops: CDR1 LNHDA, CDR2 SQIVND (reference sequence).

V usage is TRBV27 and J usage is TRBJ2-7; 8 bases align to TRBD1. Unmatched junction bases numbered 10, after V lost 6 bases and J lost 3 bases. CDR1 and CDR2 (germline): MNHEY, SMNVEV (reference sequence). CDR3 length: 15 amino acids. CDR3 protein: CASRVKDRAGYEQYF. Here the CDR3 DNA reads TGTGCCAGCAGGGTAAAGGACAGGGCTGGCTACGAGCAGTACTTC.

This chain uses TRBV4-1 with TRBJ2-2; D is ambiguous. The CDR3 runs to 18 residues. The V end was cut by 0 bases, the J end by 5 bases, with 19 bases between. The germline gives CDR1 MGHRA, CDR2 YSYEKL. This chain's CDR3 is CASSQDRARHTYTGELFF. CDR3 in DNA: TGCGCCAGCAGCCAAGATCGTGCCAGGCACACCTATACCGGGGAGCTGTTTTTT.

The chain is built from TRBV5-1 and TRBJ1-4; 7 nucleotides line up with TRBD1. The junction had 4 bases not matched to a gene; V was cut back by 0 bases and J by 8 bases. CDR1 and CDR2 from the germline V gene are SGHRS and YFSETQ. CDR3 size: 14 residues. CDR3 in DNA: TGCGCCAGCAGCTTGGGACAGGGTAGAGAAAAACTGTTTTTT. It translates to CASSLGQGREKLFF. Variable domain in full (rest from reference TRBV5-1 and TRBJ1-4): KAGVTQTPRYLIKTRGQQVTLSCSPISGHRSVSWYQQTPGQGLQFLFEYFSETQRNKGNFPGRFSGRQFSNSRSEMNVSTLELGDSALYLCASSLGQGREKLFFGSGTQLSVL.

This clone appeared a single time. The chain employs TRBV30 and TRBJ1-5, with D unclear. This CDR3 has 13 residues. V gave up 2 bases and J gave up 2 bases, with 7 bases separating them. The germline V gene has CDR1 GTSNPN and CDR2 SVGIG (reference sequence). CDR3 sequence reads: CAWSPQGNQPQHF. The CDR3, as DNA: TGTGCCTGGAGTCCTCAGGGCAATCAGCCCCAGCATTTT.

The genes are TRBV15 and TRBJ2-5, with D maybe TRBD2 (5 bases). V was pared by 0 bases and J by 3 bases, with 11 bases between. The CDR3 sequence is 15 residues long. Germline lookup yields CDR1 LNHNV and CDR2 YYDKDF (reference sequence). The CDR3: CATSRDGLVEETQYF. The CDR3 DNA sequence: TGTGCCACCAGCAGAGATGGACTGGTGGAAGAGACCCAGTACTTC. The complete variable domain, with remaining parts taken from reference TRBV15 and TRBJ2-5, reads DAMVIQNPRYQVTQFGKPVTLSCSQTLNHNVMYWYQQKSSQAPKLLFHYYDKDFNNEADTPDNFQSRRPNTSFCFLDIRSPGLGDTAMYLCATSRDGLVEETQYFGPGTRLLVL.

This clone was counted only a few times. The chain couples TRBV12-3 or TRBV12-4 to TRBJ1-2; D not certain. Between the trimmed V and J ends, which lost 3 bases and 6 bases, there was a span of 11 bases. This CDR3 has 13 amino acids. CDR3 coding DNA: TGTGCCAGCAGTTTTGCTCCCCGGGATGGCTACACCTTC. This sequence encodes CASSFAPRDGYTF.

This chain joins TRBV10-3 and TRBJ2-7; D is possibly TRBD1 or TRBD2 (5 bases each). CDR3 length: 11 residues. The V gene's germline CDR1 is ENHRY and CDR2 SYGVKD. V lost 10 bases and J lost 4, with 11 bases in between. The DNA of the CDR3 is TGTGCCACTGGAGAGGGGTACGAGCAGTACTTC. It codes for CATGEGYEQYF.

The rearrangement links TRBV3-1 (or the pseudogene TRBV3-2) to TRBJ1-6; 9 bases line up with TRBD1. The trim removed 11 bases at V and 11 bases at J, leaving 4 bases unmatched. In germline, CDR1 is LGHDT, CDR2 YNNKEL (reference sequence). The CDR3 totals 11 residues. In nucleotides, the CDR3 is TGTGCCCGGGACAGGGAGCCACCCCTCCACTTT. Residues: CARDREPPLHF.